This T cell receptor beta chain is drawn from a study of spatial heterogeneity in lung cancer. This clonotype occurred many times. What it recognizes is unknown. This beta chain was picked up by a library intended for alpha chains and is off target, so its count carries little meaning. Notes on the study in general: Counts that tracked tumor mutation counts were those of expanded intratumoral alpha and beta TCRs.

TCRdb ran MiXCR on the 5' RACE reads and lists one entry per CDR3 protein. The sample consists of 12,000 or so distinct CDR3 sequences, 4.5% to 5.5% of them appearing once. V shed 2 bases, J shed 3 bases, and the junction held 3 bases outside the gene matches. The CDR3 totals 15 residues. Per the germline V gene, CDR1 is SGHVS and CDR2 is FQNEAQ. Sample time point: sample taken at primary tumor resection. From tumor, nontumor lung or frozen PBMC, whole RNA was taken unsorted for sequencing. The TCR comes from a male donor with early-stage non-small cell lung cancer. This sample comprised lung tumor tissue, obtained at surgery. J is TRBJ2-1 and V is TRBV7-8; the match to TRBD2 covers 8 bases. The CDR3 DNA sequence: TGTGCCAGCAGCTTAACGGGGGGGAGCTACAATGAGCAGTTCTTC. Translating gives CASSLTGGSYNEQFF. Drawing the rest from reference TRBV7-8 and TRBJ2-1, the complete variable domain is GAGVSQSPRYKVAKRGQDVALRCDPISGHVSLFWYQQALGQGPEFLTYFQNEAQLDKSGLPSDRFFAERPEGSVSTLKIQRTQQEDSAVYLCASSLTGGSYNEQFFGPGTRLTVL.